Below, 20 T cell receptor beta chains from the same sample are listed, as sequenced in a study of T cell responses to AZD1222 COVID-19 vaccine. Using immunoSEQ multiplex PCR, the repertoire was profiled, and TCRdb retains in-frame clones only, with some absent. The repertoire has just over 80,000 clones, just under 90% of them found once; the top ten carry more than 5%. The material sequenced was peripheral blood, taken on day 0 of AZD1222 vaccination. Every receptor here comes from an adult in good health.

V is TRBV30 and J is TRBJ1-3; 8 bases are shared with TRBD1. The junction had 9 bases not matched to a gene; V was cut back by 8 bases and J by 6 bases. The CDR3 loop spans 13 amino acids. The V gene's germline CDR1 is GTSNPN and CDR2 SVGIG (reference sequence). DNA for the CDR3: TGTGCCACTGACAGGGGAATCTTAAACACCATATATTTT. Translated: CATDRGILNTIYF.

The chain recombines TRBV29-1 with TRBJ1-1; TRBD1 matches at 7 bases. The CDR3 contains 11 residues. Germline V gives CDR1 SQVTM, CDR2 ANQGSEA. V was clipped by 6 bases and J by 5 bases; unmatched bases: 3. Here the CDR3 reads CSVTGETEAFF. CDR3 nucleotides: TGCAGCGTCACAGGGGAGACTGAAGCTTTCTTT. Complete variable domain (other parts from reference TRBV29-1 and TRBJ1-1): SAVISQKPSRDICQRGTSLTIQCQVDSQVTMMFWYRQQPGQSLTLIATANQGSEATYESGFVIDKFPISRPNLTFSTLTVSNMSPEDSSIYLCSVTGETEAFFGQGTRLTVV.

This chain uses TRBV4-1 with TRBJ2-2; D possibly corresponds to TRBD2 (6 bases). CDR3 length: 17 residues. The V gene lost 1 base and the J gene lost 7 bases, with 19 bases spanning the gap. CDR1 is MGHRA, CDR2 YSYEKL, per germline. The CDR3 DNA reads as TGCGCCAGCAGCCAAGTTTTCGTGACTAGGGGTGGCGGGGAGCTGTTTTTT. Protein: CASSQVFVTRGGGELFF.

The CDR3 protein is CASSLANRGFTEAFF. The CDR3 DNA is TGCGCCAGCAGCTTGGCCAACAGGGGTTTCACTGAAGCTTTCTTT. V is TRBV5-1 and J is TRBJ1-1; 7 positions agree with TRBD1. Germline CDR1 reads SGHRS; CDR2 reads YFSETQ. This CDR3 region has 15 residues. V gave up 0 bases and J gave up 4 bases; unmatched junction bases: 6.

This clone appeared a few times. V is TRBV7-9 and J is TRBJ1-2, with TRBD1 matching over 10 bases. The J segment lost 7 bases and the V segment lost 4 bases, leaving 6 bases of the junction unmatched. This CDR3 comprises 14 residues. Germline assignment: CDR1 SEHNR and CDR2 FQNEAQ (reference sequence). The CDR3 region is CASSSRDRGFGYTF. The CDR3 nucleotides read TGTGCCAGCAGCTCCCGGGACAGGGGCTTTGGCTACACCTTC.

CDR3 loop: CASSLGEYEQYF. CDR3 sequence (DNA): TGTGCCAGCAGTTTAGGGGAGTACGAGCAGTACTTC. The gene calls are TRBV28 and TRBJ2-7; perhaps TRBD2 as D (5 bases). This CDR3 contains 12 residues. Germline V lookup: CDR1 MDHEN, CDR2 SYDVKM. Trimming left V 2 bases short and J 4 bases short, with 6 bases between.

The genes are TRBV30 and TRBJ2-3; D might be TRBD1 (6 bases). The CDR3 consists of 13 residues. The V end was cut by 7 bases, the J end by 8 bases, with 19 bases between. Germline V CDR1 and CDR2: GTSNPN, SVGIG (reference sequence). CDR3 amino acids: CASGHTRGGTQYF. The CDR3 coding sequence is TGTGCCTCGGGACATACCCGAGGAGGTACGCAGTATTTT.

The chain couples TRBV30 to TRBJ1-5, with 11 bases fitting TRBD1. Losses at the gene ends were 3 bases for V and 9 bases for J; bases not matched to a gene: 7. The V gene's germline CDR1 is GTSNPN and CDR2 SVGIG (reference sequence). This CDR3 is 14 amino acids long. This CDR3 reads CAWSLGTGGWPQHF. The CDR3 DNA is TGTGCCTGGAGCTTGGGGACAGGGGGGTGGCCCCAGCATTTT.

The chain is built from TRBV12-5 and TRBJ2-1; the D is unclear. Germline V gene lookup returns CDR1 LGHNT and CDR2 FRNRAP. Trimming shortened V by 5 bases and J by 8 bases, and 19 bases separated the two germline ends. This CDR3 has 15 residues. The CDR3 DNA sequence: TGTGCTAGTGGTGCCGAGCAAACCTCAGGACATGAGCAGTTCTTC. Encoded protein: CASGAEQTSGHEQFF.

This chain connects TRBV5-1 to TRBJ1-1; 11 bases fit TRBD1. J was trimmed by 1 base and V by 6 bases; bases with no gene match: 8. The CDR3 sequence is 16 residues long. In germline, CDR1 is SGHRS, CDR2 YFSETQ. CDR3 sequence reads: CASTRAGTGGNTEAFF. The CDR3 region has the DNA TGCGCCAGCACCCGAGCCGGGACAGGGGGGAACACTGAAGCTTTCTTT.

On this clone itself: The junction and the germline gene differ at one end; a read error may be behind it. The V call is TRBV2, the J call TRBJ2-1, with a tentative D call TRBD1 (6 bases). There are 11 residues in the CDR3. Germline loops: CDR1 SNHLY, CDR2 FYNNEI. The CDR3 sequence: CASSRDTIYIF. The CDR3 DNA reads TGTGCCAGCAGTCGGGACACTATTTATATCTTC. The whole variable domain, remainder taken from reference TRBV2 and TRBJ2-1, is EPEVTQTPSHQVTQMGQEVILRCVPISNHLYFYWYRQILGQKVEFLVSFYNNEISEKSEIFDDQFSVERPDGSNFTLKIRSTKLEDSAMYFCASSRDTIYIFGPGTRLTVL.

The chain links TRBV10-2 to TRBJ2-7, with no clear D. Germline CDR1 and CDR2: WSHSY and SAAADI. This CDR3 has 16 residues. The V and J ends lost 6 bases and 6 bases respectively, with 24 bases between them. The CDR3 reads CASSNSRRLTMSEQYF. In DNA, the CDR3 is TGCGCCAGCAGCAACAGCCGCAGGCTCACCATGAGCGAGCAGTACTTC.

The V and J genes are TRBV5-8 and TRBJ2-3; 7 bases align to TRBD2. The CDR3 is 19 residues long. Germline values: CDR1 SGHTS, CDR2 YDEGEE. Trimming at V came to 2 bases and at J to 2 bases, leaving 17 bases not matched to a gene. This CDR3 is CASSFVSSGGNQYTDTQYF. The CDR3 DNA is TGTGCCAGCAGCTTTGTGTCATCGGGGGGAAACCAATACACAGATACGCAGTATTTT.

As DNA, the CDR3 is TGTGCCAGCAGCCAAGATCAGGGCTACCGTGCTGAAGCTTTCTTT. This encodes CASSQDQGYRAEAFF. The chain combines TRBV4-2 with TRBJ1-1; possibly TRBD1 for D (5 bases). The germline CDR1 and CDR2 sequences are LGHNA and YNFKEQ. V lost 0 bases, J lost 6 bases, and 14 bases lay in between. The CDR3 consists of 15 residues.

The chain has TRBV19 and TRBJ2-7; TRBD2 matches 11 bases. From germline, CDR1 is LNHDA and CDR2 SQIVND (reference sequence). Unmatched junction bases numbered 8, after V lost 2 bases and J lost 2 bases. This CDR3 contains 17 residues. The CDR3 nucleotides read TGTGCCAGTAGTATATGGTCGGGGACTAGCGGCACCTACGAGCAGTACTTC. Translating it yields CASSIWSGTSGTYEQYF.

This rearrangement joins TRBV5-1 to TRBJ2-1; 9 bases agree with TRBD1. Germline V gene sequence: CDR1 SGHRS, CDR2 YFSETQ. The CDR3 spans 16 residues. The ends lost 2 bases at V and 7 bases at J; junction bases unmatched: 10. CDR3: CASSLKTQGAGNEQFF. CDR3 in DNA: TGCGCCAGCAGCTTAAAGACACAGGGGGCGGGGAATGAGCAGTTCTTC.

The chain has TRBV19 and TRBJ2-5; 8 bases map to TRBD1. Germline trimming cut 6 bases from V and 4 bases from J; bases unmatched to any gene: 10. The CDR3 spans 15 residues. Germline CDR1 reads LNHDA; CDR2 reads SQIVND (reference sequence). CDR3 bases: TGTGCCAGTAGCCCTCGGCAGGGGGCTCGAGAGACCCAGTACTTC. Its translation is CASSPRQGARETQYF.

The chain recombines TRBV12-3 or TRBV12-4 with TRBJ2-7; the D is unclear. This CDR3 contains 12 residues. V lost 2 bases and J 4 bases, leaving 6 bases between the germline ends. CDR3 protein: CASSLKGYEQYF. DNA for the CDR3: TGTGCCAGCAGTTTAAAGGGTTACGAGCAGTACTTC.

Here the CDR3 reads CASSQASAGVGNQPQHF. CDR3 bases: TGCGCCAGCAGCCAAGCAAGCGCAGGGGTTGGCAATCAGCCCCAGCATTTT. The chain recombines TRBV4-1 with TRBJ1-5; maybe TRBD1 (6 bases). The V gene's germline CDR1 is MGHRA and CDR2 YSYEKL. Trimming took off 1 base at V and 2 bases at J, with 15 bases between the two ends. This CDR3 is 17 amino acids long.

The V gene is TRBV9, the J gene TRBJ1-6, with a tentative D call TRBD1 (5 bases). V was cut by 4 bases and J by 9 bases, with 23 bases left in between. The V gene's germline CDR1 is SGDLS and CDR2 YYNGEE. This CDR3 is built from 17 residues. CDR3: CASSRDLRVEAGSPLHF. CDR3 DNA sequence: TGTGCCAGCAGCCGGGACTTGAGGGTGGAAGCAGGTTCACCCCTCCACTTT.